This TCR beta chain comes out of a study of cytomegalovirus exposure and HLA in healthy donors. In the PCR, 60 Vbeta and 13 Jbeta primers were used. The assay was immunoSEQ multiplex PCR, and TCRdb's table has in-frame clones only and misses some. In total, the table holds approximately 140,000 clones. Study observations and caveats: HLA-A and HLA-B allele assignments for most subjects were reportedly predicted accurately using TCR beta sequences.

Worth noting for this clone: Its antigen is unidentified.

V lost 6 bases, J lost 8 bases, and 4 bases stayed unmatched. Looked up from germline, CDR1 is MNHNS and CDR2 is SASEGT. This CDR3 spans 13 amino acids. The sequence derives from a woman between 35 and 50 years old in good health and CMV-seronegative. The rearrangement links TRBV6-1 to TRBJ1-2; TRBD1 matches at 12 bases. Sequenced sample: PBMCs. The CDR3 DNA reads as TGTGCCAGCAGCGGGACAGGGGGCGCAGGCTACACCTTC. Its protein product is CASSGTGGAGYTF.